This T cell receptor beta chain came from a study of blood T cell repertoires in COVID-19. Study-level background: From the United States, Italy and Spain came samples of acute and convalescent COVID-19. Sources were T cells, B-cell-depleted T cells, or PBMCs; the material itself was cDNA or gDNA.

Germline V gene lookup returns CDR1 MNHEY and CDR2 SMNVEV (reference sequence). The CDR3 spans 16 residues. Trimming pared 6 bases from V and 9 bases from J, leaving 24 bases between. In the authors' methods: Reference gene primer amplification gave estimated nucleated cell counts. Sequenced by immunoSEQ multiplex PCR; TCRdb stores in-frame clones only, minus some. V, J and clone size are those of that table, while D and trimming were read from the DNA. The sample has 200,000 to 300,000 clones, around 92% seen once; the top ten hold approximately 2.6%. Patients in Seattle were enrolled during active infection, then followed longitudinally.

The chain recombines TRBV27 with TRBJ2-1; perhaps TRBD2 as D (5 bases). Sequencing was carried out using peripheral blood. The clonotype comes from a person aged 18-30 years with COVID-19, enrolled during active disease. CDR3 nucleotides: TGTGCCAGCAGCCCTTATAGCGCCCCTTCGCCCGTTGAGCAGTTCTTC. Amino acid sequence: CASSPYSAPSPVEQFF.